This TCR beta chain is drawn from a study of shared clonotypes between healthy human individuals. This clone was detected only once. As yet, its antigen is unknown. From germline, CDR1 is LNHDA and CDR2 SQIVND (reference sequence). V lost 5 bases, J lost 1 base, and 15 bases lay in between. The CDR3 spans 15 residues. TCRdb keeps only in-frame clones here, not all; method: immunoSEQ multiplex PCR. The sample consists of hundreds of thousands of clones, about 74% of them appearing once. Overall study findings and caveats: Having only a few donors restricted how much genetic and exposure-history diversity was captured. The authors sampled blood alone, and tissue repertoires likely differ. Estimated richness was generally greater in naive than memory subsets. It was observed that 5% to 6% of naive CD4 clonotypes were shared across four donors.

This receptor was taken from a woman in her 30s in good health. V is TRBV19 and J is TRBJ2-7; D gene ambiguous. Sequences were obtained from memory CD4+ T cells sorted from blood. The subset: CD45RA-negative fraction. CDR3 nucleotide sequence: TGTGCCAGTAGTCGGCGGCTTCATGAATCCTACGAGCAGTACTTC. This codes for CASSRRLHESYEQYF. Based on the CDR3 plus reference TRBV19 and TRBJ2-7, the full variable domain is DGGITQSPKYLFRKEGQNVTLSCEQNLNHDAMYWYRQDPGQGLRLIYYSQIVNDFQKGDIAEGYSVSREKKESFPLTVTSAQKNPTAFYLCASSRRLHESYEQYFGPGTRLTVT.